Each of the 28 T cell receptor beta chains below was sequenced from the same sample in a study of blood T cell repertoires in COVID-19. The method was immunoSEQ multiplex PCR; TCRdb's version includes in-frame clones alone and lacks a portion of them. The sample yields roughly 250,000 clones, approximately 91% seen once. The sequenced sample consisted of peripheral blood. These receptors originate from a woman aged 40 to 50 who had recovered from COVID-19.

The V gene is TRBV4-3, the J gene TRBJ2-7, with a weak D call TRBD2 (5 bases). CDR1 is LGHNA, CDR2 YSLEER, per germline. Trimming took off 0 bases at V and 2 bases at J, with 14 bases between the two ends. CDR3 size: 16 residues. CDR3 protein: CASSQDSRDSTYEQYF. In DNA, the CDR3 is TGCGCCAGCAGCCAAGATTCGAGGGATTCAACCTACGAGCAGTACTTC.

The chain uses TRBV9 and TRBJ1-1; 10 nucleotides match TRBD1. The CDR3 has 14 amino acids. Per the germline V gene, CDR1 is SGDLS and CDR2 is YYNGEE. The V and J ends lost 0 bases and 8 bases, in that order; junction bases with no gene match: 4. CDR3 in amino acids: CASSVGTGGLEAFF. The CDR3 nucleotides read TGTGCCAGCAGCGTAGGGACAGGGGGACTCGAAGCTTTCTTT.

The chain carries TRBV6-5 and TRBJ2-3, with 8 bases that match TRBD2. The length of the CDR3 is 15 residues. J was trimmed by 3 bases and V by 7 bases; bases with no gene match: 9. Germline values: CDR1 MNHEY, CDR2 SVGAGI. The CDR3 loop reads CASTNRGGGTDTQYF. Written as DNA, the CDR3 is TGTGCCAGCACCAATCGGGGCGGGGGGACAGATACGCAGTATTTT.

This chain uses TRBV4-3 with TRBJ2-5; 7 bases match TRBD1. Looked up from germline, CDR1 is LGHNA and CDR2 is YSLEER. The ends lost 1 base at V and 4 bases at J; junction bases unmatched: 6. The CDR3 length is 15 residues. The chain's CDR3 is CASSQGGQFPETQYF. The CDR3 DNA is TGCGCCAGCAGCCAAGGGGGACAGTTCCCAGAGACCCAGTACTTC.

V gene TRBV6-2 or TRBV6-3 combines with J gene TRBJ2-2; 8 bases agree with TRBD1. This CDR3 spans 16 amino acids. The germline V gene has CDR1 MNHEY and CDR2 SVGEGT. The trim removed 5 bases at V and 2 bases at J, leaving 7 bases unmatched. CDR3 amino acids: CASSVIGTGNTGELFF. CDR3 sequence (DNA): TGTGCCAGCAGTGTAATCGGGACAGGCAACACCGGGGAGCTGTTTTTT.

The chain uses TRBV11-2 and TRBJ2-7; TRBD1 agrees at 8 bases. This CDR3 contains 15 residues. Germline CDR1 is SGHAT and CDR2 is FQNNGV. Unmatched junction bases numbered 3, after V lost 1 base and J lost 1 base. The CDR3, as DNA: TGTGCCAGCAGCTTAGTTGGACAGGGATCCTACGAGCAGTACTTC. Amino acid sequence: CASSLVGQGSYEQYF.

This rearrangement joins TRBV28 to TRBJ2-7; 7 bases agree with TRBD2. Looked up from germline, CDR1 is MDHEN and CDR2 is SYDVKM. The CDR3 spans 13 residues. The V gene end was trimmed by 2 bases and the J gene end by 5 bases; junction bases not matched to a gene: 3. The CDR3 sequence: CASSLTSVDEQYF. The CDR3 DNA sequence: TGTGCCAGCAGTTTAACTAGCGTCGACGAGCAGTACTTC.

The chain uses TRBV23-1 and TRBJ2-7; D is possibly TRBD2 (6 bases). TRBV23-1 is placed among ORFs of uncertain function. This CDR3 is 17 amino acids long. The germline V and J ends were trimmed by 6 bases and 2 bases, with 23 bases remaining between them. In DNA form, the CDR3 reads TGCGCCAGCAGACCATTCCTTAAGGGACTCGATACCTACGAGCAGTACTTC. It codes for CASRPFLKGLDTYEQYF.

CDR3 protein: CASSPRGLNSGANVLTF. The DNA for the CDR3 is TGTGCCAGCTCACCACGGGGACTAAACTCCGGGGCCAACGTCCTGACTTTC. The V call is TRBV18, the J call TRBJ2-6; 7 bases align to TRBD2. The germline CDR1 and CDR2 sequences are KGHSH and LQKENI. The junction had 7 bases not matched to a gene; V was cut back by 1 base and J by 4 bases. The CDR3 has 17 amino acids.

The rearrangement joins TRBV29-1 to TRBJ2-5; D is uncertain. The CDR3 has 15 amino acids. In germline, CDR1 is SQVTM, CDR2 ANQGSEA. V lost 4 bases and J lost 2, with 17 bases in between. This chain's CDR3 is CSVVRPGISQETQYF. The DNA of the CDR3 is TGCAGCGTTGTGCGGCCCGGCATATCGCAAGAGACCCAGTACTTC. Combining the CDR3 with reference TRBV29-1 and TRBJ2-5 gives the whole variable domain SAVISQKPSRDICQRGTSLTIQCQVDSQVTMMFWYRQQPGQSLTLIATANQGSEATYESGFVIDKFPISRPNLTFSTLTVSNMSPEDSSIYLCSVVRPGISQETQYFGPGTRLLVL.

V is TRBV11-3 and J is TRBJ1-4, with a possible D match to TRBD1 (6 bases). The germline V gene encodes CDR1 SGHNT and CDR2 YENEEA. This CDR3 has 11 amino acids. V lost 1 base to trimming and J lost 14 bases, with 8 bases between them. CDR3 protein: CASSLGQDLFF. As DNA, the CDR3 is TGTGCCAGCAGCTTAGGACAGGACCTGTTTTTT.

In nucleotides, the CDR3 is TGTGCCAGCAGTTCCGACAGGGGCCGGGAGACCCAGTACTTC. Translated, it gives CASSSDRGRETQYF. The gene calls are TRBV6-5 and TRBJ2-5, with TRBD1 identical over 8 bases. The CDR3 is made up of 14 amino acids. The J segment lost 5 bases and the V segment lost 4 bases, leaving 6 bases of the junction unmatched. Looked up from germline, CDR1 is MNHEY and CDR2 is SVGAGI.

The rearrangement uses TRBV7-6 and TRBJ2-7, with TRBD1 matching over 7 bases. CDR1 is SGHVS and CDR2 is FNYEAQ in the germline V gene. This CDR3 comprises 16 residues. Trimming at V came to 0 bases and at J to 2 bases, leaving 7 bases not matched to a gene. The DNA for the CDR3 is TGTGCCAGCAGCTTAGCTGGACAGGCTGGGCCCTACGAGCAGTACTTC. Amino acid sequence: CASSLAGQAGPYEQYF.

CDR3 residues: CASSVEDRGNSPLHF. As DNA, the CDR3 is TGTGCCAGCAGCGTAGAGGACAGGGGGAATTCACCCCTCCACTTT. This rearrangement joins TRBV9 to TRBJ1-6; 10 bases line up with TRBD1. V lost 0 bases and J lost 7; bases outside the gene matches: 1. The CDR3 loop spans 15 amino acids. CDR1 is SGDLS and CDR2 is YYNGEE in the germline V gene. The full variable domain, its missing parts supplied by reference TRBV9 and TRBJ1-6, is DSGVTQTPKHLITATGQRVTLRCSPRSGDLSVYWYQQSLDQGLQFLIQYYNGEERAKGNILERFSAQQFPDLHSELNLSSLELGDSALYFCASSVEDRGNSPLHFGNGTRLTVT.

The count of this clone is one. This chain joins TRBV2 and TRBJ1-3, with TRBD1 matching over 10 bases. J lost 7 bases, V lost 10 bases, and 13 bases had no gene match. CDR1 SNHLY and CDR2 FYNNEI come from the germline V gene. The CDR3 has 15 amino acids. The CDR3 spells CATSDGQGVSNTIYF. CDR3 coding DNA: TGTGCCACCTCCGATGGACAGGGGGTTAGCAACACCATATATTTT.

The chain has TRBV7-3 and TRBJ1-5; 10 bases map to TRBD1. Trimming cost V 5 bases and J 5 bases; bases outside gene matches: 6. The CDR3 is 15 amino acids. Germline CDR1 is SGHTA and CDR2 is FQGTGA. Here the CDR3 reads CASSLTGGRDQPQHF. The CDR3 nucleotides are TGTGCCAGCAGCCTGACAGGGGGCCGGGATCAGCCCCAGCATTTT.

The chain has TRBV5-1 and TRBJ2-1; 8 positions match TRBD2. J was trimmed by 0 bases and V by 1 base; bases with no gene match: 6. From germline, CDR1 is SGHRS and CDR2 YFSETQ. This CDR3 region has 17 residues. As DNA, the CDR3 is TGCGCCAGCAGCTTGTCCCTACTAGCGGCCTCCTACAATGAGCAGTTCTTC. Translated, it gives CASSLSLLAASYNEQFF. The variable domain in full, with the rest retrieved from reference TRBV5-1 and TRBJ2-1, is KAGVTQTPRYLIKTRGQQVTLSCSPISGHRSVSWYQQTPGQGLQFLFEYFSETQRNKGNFPGRFSGRQFSNSRSEMNVSTLELGDSALYLCASSLSLLAASYNEQFFGPGTRLTVL.

V is TRBV10-1 and J is TRBJ2-1; 7 bases match TRBD1. The CDR3 length is 14 residues. With V trimmed by 6 bases and J by 5 bases, 7 bases remained unmatched. Germline assignment: CDR1 WNHNN and CDR2 SYGVQD (reference sequence). Written as DNA, the CDR3 is TGCGCCAGCAGCTGTCAGGGGGACGACAATGAGCAGTTCTTC. Translation: CASSCQGDDNEQFF.

The chain couples TRBV7-2 to TRBJ2-5; TRBD1 aligns across 7 bases. CDR3 size: 15 residues. The germline CDR1 and CDR2 sequences are SGHTA and FQGNSA. With V trimmed by 4 bases and J by 3 bases, 8 bases remained unmatched. The CDR3 coding sequence is TGTGCCAGCAGCTCCGGGACAGTGATCAAAGAGACCCAGTACTTC. Translating it yields CASSSGTVIKETQYF.

The CDR3 DNA is TGTGCCAGCAGAACCCGGGCGGGGCGTTACAATGAGCAGTTCTTC. Translation gives CASRTRAGRYNEQFF. This rearrangement joins TRBV7-9 to TRBJ2-1; D perhaps matches TRBD2 (6 bases). V lost 6 bases, J lost 4 bases, and 16 bases lay in between. CDR3 length: 15 residues. Per the germline V gene, CDR1 is SEHNR and CDR2 is FQNEAQ (reference sequence).

This clone was counted once. CDR3 loop: CASSLVVSFGGNEQFF. CDR3 DNA sequence: TGTGCCAGCAGCTTAGTAGTCAGCTTCGGAGGCAATGAGCAGTTCTTC. The genes are TRBV7-8 and TRBJ2-1; maybe TRBD2 (5 bases). The CDR3 is 16 residues long. V gave up 1 base and J gave up 6 bases, with 16 bases separating them. Germline assignment: CDR1 SGHVS and CDR2 FQNEAQ.

The chain recombines TRBV11-2 with TRBJ2-3, with 10 bases aligning to TRBD2. Losses at the gene ends were 6 bases for V and 2 bases for J; bases not matched to a gene: 8. CDR1 is SGHAT and CDR2 is FQNNGV in the germline V gene. This CDR3 region has 16 residues. The CDR3 loop reads CASSPRLAGLTDTQYF. Here the CDR3 DNA reads TGTGCCAGCAGTCCGAGACTAGCGGGCCTCACAGATACGCAGTATTTT.

The CDR3, as DNA: TGTGCCAGTAGTGGGGCGGGACTAGCGTCACGCAATGAGCAGTTCTTC. The encoded protein is CASSGAGLASRNEQFF. The chain joins TRBV19 to TRBJ2-1; TRBD2 matches 10 bases. The CDR3 contains 16 residues. The ends lost 5 bases at V and 6 bases at J; junction bases unmatched: 10. Germline V CDR1 and CDR2: LNHDA, SQIVND (reference sequence).

The chain recombines TRBV28 with TRBJ1-6; no reliable D call. From germline, CDR1 is MDHEN and CDR2 SYDVKM. The length of the CDR3 is 14 residues. With 3 bases removed from V and 10 bases from J, the gap between germline ends came to 13 bases. CDR3 protein: CASSLAGLSSPLHF. The CDR3, as DNA: TGTGCCAGCAGTTTGGCAGGTTTGAGCTCACCCCTCCACTTT. Filled out from reference TRBV28 and TRBJ1-6, the complete variable domain reads DVKVTQSSRYLVKRTGEKVFLECVQDMDHENMFWYRQDPGLGLRLIYFSYDVKMKEKGDIPEGYSVSREKKERFSLILESASTNQTSMYLCASSLAGLSSPLHFGNGTRLTVT.

V and J are TRBV24-1 and TRBJ1-2, with D possibly matching TRBD1 (6 bases). The CDR3 is 14 residues long. Trimming took 5 bases from V and 7 from J, leaving 16 bases between them. Germline lookup yields CDR1 KGHDR and CDR2 SFDVKD. CDR3 loop: CATSVRGATSGYTF. The CDR3 bases are TGTGCCACCAGTGTTCGGGGGGCGACGTCTGGCTACACCTTC.

CDR3: CASSQDSGTETQYF. The CDR3 DNA reads TGTGCCAGCAGCCAAGATAGCGGGACTGAGACCCAGTACTTC. The chain carries TRBV4-2 and TRBJ2-5; 8 nucleotides agree with TRBD2. CDR1 and CDR2 (germline): LGHNA, YNFKEQ. The CDR3 sequence is 14 residues long. With 0 bases clipped from V and 5 bases from J, the junction kept 2 bases outside the gene matches.

The chain joins TRBV6-4 to TRBJ2-1; 10 bases are shared with TRBD2. The CDR3 contains 15 residues. From germline, CDR1 is MRHNA and CDR2 SNTAGT. V was clipped by 6 bases and J by 5 bases; unmatched bases: 7. The CDR3 reads CASSVGTSANNEQFF. In DNA, the CDR3 is TGTGCCAGCAGCGTCGGGACTAGCGCCAACAATGAGCAGTTCTTC.

The chain employs TRBV7-2 and TRBJ2-7, with TRBD1 as a possible D gene (6 bases). The germline V and J ends were trimmed by 1 base and 2 bases, with 9 bases remaining between them. Germline lookup yields CDR1 SGHTA and CDR2 FQGNSA. The CDR3 loop spans 14 amino acids. This CDR3 is CASSLEQGPYEQYF. The CDR3 DNA sequence: TGTGCCAGCAGCTTAGAACAGGGCCCCTACGAGCAGTACTTC.